This T cell receptor (beta chain) was captured by sequencing in a study of blood T cell repertoires in COVID-19. Background on the study: Italy, Spain and the United States were the sources of the convalescent and acute COVID-19 samples. The analysed material was cDNA or gDNA that came from T cells, B-cell-depleted T cells, or PBMCs.

Patients of the Seattle cohort, enrolled during active infection, were followed longitudinally. Under the authors' procedure: It was from reference gene primer amplification that nucleated cell counts were estimated. Assay used: immunoSEQ multiplex PCR; TCRdb lists only in-frame clones, some missing. The V and J calls and clone size come from that table; D and trimming were worked out from the DNA. The sample gives about 170,000 clones, 84% of which show up once; roughly 2.5% is in the top ten. Germline loops: CDR1 MNHEY, CDR2 SVGAGI. Trimming stripped 6 bases from V and 0 bases from J, with 12 bases between. CDR3 size: 15 residues.

Sequencing was carried out using peripheral blood. The sequence came from an elderly woman with COVID-19, enrolled during active disease. The V and J genes are TRBV6-5 and TRBJ1-3; possibly TRBD1 for D (6 bases). The CDR3 nucleotides are TGTGCCAGCAGCACAGGGCCAAGCTCTGGAAACACCATATATTTT. It codes for CASSTGPSSGNTIYF.